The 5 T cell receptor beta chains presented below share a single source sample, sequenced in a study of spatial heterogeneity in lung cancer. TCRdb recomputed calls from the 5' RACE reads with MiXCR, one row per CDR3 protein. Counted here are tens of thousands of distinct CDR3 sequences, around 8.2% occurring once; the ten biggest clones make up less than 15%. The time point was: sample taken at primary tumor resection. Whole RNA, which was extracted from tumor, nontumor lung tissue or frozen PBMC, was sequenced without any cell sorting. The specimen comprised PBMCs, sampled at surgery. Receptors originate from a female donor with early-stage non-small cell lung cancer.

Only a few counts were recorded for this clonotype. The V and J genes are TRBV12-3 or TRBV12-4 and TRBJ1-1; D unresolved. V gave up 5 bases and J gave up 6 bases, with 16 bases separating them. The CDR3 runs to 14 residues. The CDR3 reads CASSHDPEWAEAFF. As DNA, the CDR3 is TGTGCCAGCAGTCATGACCCCGAGTGGGCTGAAGCTTTCTTT.

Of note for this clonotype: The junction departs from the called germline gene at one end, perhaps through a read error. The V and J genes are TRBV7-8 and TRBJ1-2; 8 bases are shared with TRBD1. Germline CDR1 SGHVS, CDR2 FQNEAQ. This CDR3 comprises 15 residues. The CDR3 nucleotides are TGTGTCAGCAGCTTGAGACAGGGGCCGGGCTATGGCTACACCTTC. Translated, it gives CVSSLRQGPGYGYTF.

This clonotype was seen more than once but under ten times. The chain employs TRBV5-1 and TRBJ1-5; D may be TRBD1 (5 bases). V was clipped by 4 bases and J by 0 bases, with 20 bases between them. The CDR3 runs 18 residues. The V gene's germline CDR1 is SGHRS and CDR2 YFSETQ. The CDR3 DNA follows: TGCGCCAGCAGCAGTGGGCCCGGGGAGGGGAATAGCAATCAGCCCCAGCATTTT. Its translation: CASSSGPGEGNSNQPQHF.

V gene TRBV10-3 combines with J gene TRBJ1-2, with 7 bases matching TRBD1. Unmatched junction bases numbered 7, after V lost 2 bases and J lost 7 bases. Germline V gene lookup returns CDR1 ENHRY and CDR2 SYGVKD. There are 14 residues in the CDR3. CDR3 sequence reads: CAISETTGSSGYTF. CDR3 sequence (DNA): TGTGCCATCAGTGAGACGACAGGGTCCTCTGGCTACACCTTC.

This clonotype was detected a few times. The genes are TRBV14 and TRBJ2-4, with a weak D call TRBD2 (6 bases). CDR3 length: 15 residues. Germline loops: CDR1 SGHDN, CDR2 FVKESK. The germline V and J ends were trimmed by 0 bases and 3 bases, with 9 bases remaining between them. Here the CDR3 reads CASSQDVGGKNIQYF. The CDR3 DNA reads TGTGCCAGCAGCCAAGACGTGGGGGGCAAAAACATTCAGTACTTC.